The 5 T cell receptor beta chains reported below all come from one sample, sequenced in a study of blood T cell repertoires in COVID-19. Libraries were prepared by immunoSEQ multiplex PCR; TCRdb keeps only in-frame clonotypes and omits some of them. The sample carries 250,000 to 350,000 clones, around 87% recorded once. Sequenced input: PBMCs or T cells enriched from blood (not recorded which). All receptors come from a woman aged 30 to 39 who had recovered from COVID-19.

J is TRBJ1-6 and V is TRBV2; D perhaps matches TRBD1 (6 bases). Trimming shortened V by 6 bases and J by 7 bases, and 16 bases separated the two germline ends. Germline V gives CDR1 SNHLY, CDR2 FYNNEI. The CDR3 runs 15 residues. Written as DNA, the CDR3 is TGTGCCAGCAGCAAACAGGGAGAGAACAATTCACCCCTCCACTTT. Protein product: CASSKQGENNSPLHF.

This rearrangement joins TRBV28 to TRBJ1-2; possibly TRBD1 for D (5 bases). The germline CDR1 and CDR2 sequences are MDHEN and SYDVKM. With 7 bases removed from V and 2 bases from J, the gap between germline ends came to 17 bases. The CDR3 loop spans 15 amino acids. The CDR3 DNA follows: TGTGCCAGCATTGAGTCAGTGGGGCCGAACTATGGCTACACCTTC. Its protein is CASIESVGPNYGYTF.

The J gene is TRBJ1-3, the V gene TRBV12-3 or TRBV12-4; D remains ambiguous. V was pared by 10 bases and J by 3 bases, with 4 bases between. CDR3 length equals 10 residues. In nucleotides, the CDR3 is TGTGCCACCTATGGAAACACCATATATTTT. Encoded protein: CATYGNTIYF.

The genes are TRBV4-3 and TRBJ1-2; D is perhaps TRBD1 (5 bases). Germline values: CDR1 LGHNA, CDR2 YSLEER. V lost 1 base and J lost 4, with 13 bases in between. The CDR3 is made up of 15 amino acids. In DNA form, the CDR3 reads TGCGCCAGCAGCCAAGGAAGCAGGGAGGTCTATGGCTACACCTTC. Residues: CASSQGSREVYGYTF.

The chain joins TRBV19 to TRBJ1-4; 7 bases map to TRBD1. Germline V gives CDR1 LNHDA, CDR2 SQIVND (reference sequence). The CDR3 runs 16 residues. J was trimmed by 3 bases and V by 5 bases; bases with no gene match: 9. The CDR3 sequence is CASSVGSGTANEKLFF. CDR3 coding DNA: TGTGCCAGTAGTGTAGGCTCCGGGACAGCTAATGAAAAACTGTTTTTT.